Presented here are 22 T cell receptor beta chains from one specimen sequenced in a study of blood T cells in healthy people across ages. A second roughly 7 to 11 cycle PCR used barcoded and J-beta primers. MiXCR, run by TCRdb on the 5' RACE reads, gives a single entry per CDR3 protein. The repertoire holds approximately 2,000,000 distinct CDR3 sequences, with roughly two fifths as singletons. The specimen sequenced was blood. These receptors originate from a human donor in good health.

The gene calls are TRBV5-1 and TRBJ1-1; 7 bases match TRBD1. Trimming removed 1 base from V and 4 bases from J; junction bases left unmatched: 7. The CDR3 is made up of 15 amino acids. Germline assignment: CDR1 SGHRS and CDR2 YFSETQ. CDR3 bases: TGCGCCAGCAGCTTGAGGCAGGGGGATGGCACTGAAGCTTTCTTT. It is translated as CASSLRQGDGTEAFF. Based on the CDR3 plus reference TRBV5-1 and TRBJ1-1, the full variable domain is KAGVTQTPRYLIKTRGQQVTLSCSPISGHRSVSWYQQTPGQGLQFLFEYFSETQRNKGNFPGRFSGRQFSNSRSEMNVSTLELGDSALYLCASSLRQGDGTEAFFGQGTRLTVV.

In this sample, this clonotype turned up a few times. V is TRBV4-2 and J is TRBJ2-1, with D unclear. The CDR3 is 14 amino acids. The germline V gene encodes CDR1 LGHNA and CDR2 YNFKEQ. Trimming took off 1 base at V and 8 bases at J, with 12 bases between the two ends. CDR3 in amino acids: CASSQVLVGDEQFF. The CDR3 bases are TGTGCCAGCAGCCAAGTCCTAGTTGGGGATGAGCAGTTCTTC.

This clonotype was detected a few times. This sequence joins TRBV7-3 and TRBJ2-1; 14 bases fit TRBD2. Trimming cost V 4 bases and J 5 bases; bases outside gene matches: 7. In germline, CDR1 is SGHTA, CDR2 FQGTGA. The CDR3 is made up of 17 amino acids. Written as DNA, the CDR3 is TGTGCCAGCAGCTCCCGACTAGCGGGGGGGCGCAACAATGAGCAGTTCTTC. Translation gives CASSSRLAGGRNNEQFF.

The sample holds a few counts of this clonotype. The J gene is TRBJ2-1, the V gene TRBV20-1; a possible D gene is TRBD2 (7 bases). The germline V gene encodes CDR1 DFQATT and CDR2 SNEGSKA (reference sequence). Trimming stripped 7 bases from V and 5 bases from J, with 18 bases between. The CDR3 is 14 amino acids. The CDR3 nucleotides are TGCAGTGTTTTCGGGGGGCCCGGGAACAATGAGCAGTTCTTC. Protein: CSVFGGPGNNEQFF.

This clonotype was picked up one time. The chain links TRBV11-2 to TRBJ1-6; D perhaps matches TRBD1 (6 bases). CDR3 size: 15 residues. V dropped 4 bases and J dropped 14 bases, with 21 bases sitting between them. Looked up from germline, CDR1 is SGHAT and CDR2 is FQNNGV. The CDR3 loop is CASSSMRGVGSALHF. The CDR3 nucleotides read TGTGCCAGCAGCTCTATGAGGGGGGTTGGTTCGGCCCTCCACTTT. The full variable domain, completed using reference TRBV11-2 and TRBJ1-6, is EAGVAQSPRYKIIEKRQSVAFWCNPISGHATLYWYQQILGQGPKLLIQFQNNGVVDDSQLPKDRFSAERLKGVDSTLKIQPAKLEDSAVYLCASSSMRGVGSALHFGNGTRLTVT.

This clonotype has only a few counts. This chain joins TRBV7-2 and TRBJ2-5; perhaps TRBD2 as D (7 bases). The tail of the sequence fits TRBJ2-7 better, so the J call may be wrong. The CDR3 contains 15 residues. Germline V CDR1 and CDR2: SGHTA, FQGNSA. The CDR3 spells CASSPRGGPFYEQYF. Here the CDR3 DNA reads TGTGCCAGCAGCCCGAGGGGGGGACCCTTCTACGAGCAGTACTTC.

The chain joins TRBV18 to TRBJ2-2, with unresolved D. Deletions cut 2 bases from V and 2 bases from J, with 9 bases between. Germline assignment: CDR1 KGHSH and CDR2 LQKENI. CDR3 length: 15 amino acids. The CDR3 here is CASSPSRSNTGELFF. As DNA, the CDR3 is TGTGCCAGCTCACCATCCCGGAGCAACACCGGGGAGCTGTTTTTT.

The chain uses TRBV15 and TRBJ1-1; possibly TRBD1 for D (5 bases). The germline CDR1 and CDR2 sequences are LNHNV and YYDKDF (reference sequence). CDR3 length: 13 amino acids. The CDR3: CVNQGGVVTEAFF. CDR3 coding DNA: TGTGTAAACCAAGGAGGGGTGGTCACTGAAGCTTTCTTT. The full variable domain, with the rest looked up from reference TRBV15 and TRBJ1-1, is DAMVIQNPRYQVTQFGKPVTLSCSQTLNHNVMYWYQQKSSQAPKLLFHYYDKDFNNEADTPDNFQSRRPNTSFCFLDIRSPGLGDTAMYLCVNQGGVVTEAFFGQGTRLTVV.

This clonotype has a handful of counts. This rearrangement joins TRBV4-3 to TRBJ2-1, with 7 nucleotides matching TRBD1. Germline V gene data show CDR1 as LGHNA and CDR2 as YSLEER. The CDR3 has 12 residues. The V and J ends lost 5 bases and 13 bases, in that order; junction bases with no gene match: 8. The CDR3 DNA sequence: TGCGCCAGCAGCTCAGACAGGGTTCATCAGTTCTTC. As protein: CASSSDRVHQFF.

This clonotype was detected only a few times. The CDR3 region is CASSLGQAIDEQYF. In nucleotides, the CDR3 is TGTGCCAGCAGCTTAGGACAGGCAATCGACGAGCAGTACTTC. The rearrangement links TRBV11-1 to TRBJ2-7, with D possibly being TRBD1 (6 bases). This CDR3 is built from 14 residues. V gave up 1 base and J gave up 5 bases, with 12 bases separating them. From germline, CDR1 is SGHAT and CDR2 FQDESV (reference sequence).

V and J are TRBV5-1 and TRBJ2-4, with D perhaps TRBD2 (6 bases). The better agreement between TRBJ2-7 and the DNA end casts doubt on the J call. This CDR3 region has 15 residues. Germline loops: CDR1 SGHRS, CDR2 YFSETQ. This chain's CDR3 is CASSLSSGGDSEQYF. CDR3 nucleotide sequence: TGCGCCAGCAGCTTGTCATCCGGGGGAGACAGCGAGCAGTACTTC.

This clonotype appeared a few times. This sequence joins TRBV29-1 and TRBJ2-1, with 10 bases aligning to TRBD1. The CDR3 consists of 12 residues. Germline assignment: CDR1 SQVTM and CDR2 ANQGSEA. The J segment lost 10 bases and the V segment lost 7 bases, leaving 7 bases of the junction unmatched. The CDR3 nucleotides read TGCAGCGGCCGGGACAGGGGTCGGGAGCAGTTCTTC. Encoded protein: CSGRDRGREQFF.

This clonotype was counted ten times or more. This chain links TRBV29-1 with TRBJ2-5; D not resolved. The CDR3 has 12 amino acids. Trimming left V 6 bases short and J 11 bases short, with 19 bases between. Germline assignment: CDR1 SQVTM and CDR2 ANQGSEA. CDR3 sequence reads: CSVTLQGVEQYF. CDR3 in DNA: TGCAGCGTCACCCTACAAGGAGTAGAGCAGTACTTC.

This clonotype showed up just a few times. The genes are TRBV28 and TRBJ2-7, with 9 bases identical to TRBD1. CDR1 is MDHEN and CDR2 is SYDVKM in the germline V gene. The V segment lost 8 bases and the J segment 0 bases; nucleotides outside the gene matches: 5. The CDR3 is 14 residues long. In nucleotides, the CDR3 is TGTGCCAGCGGCCAGGACAGGGGCTCCTACGAGCAGTACTTC. This gives the protein CASGQDRGSYEQYF.

The chain is built from TRBV20-1 and TRBJ2-4, with D tentatively TRBD2 (6 bases). Trimming left V 5 bases short and J 14 bases short, with 25 bases between. CDR1 and CDR2 from the germline V gene are DFQATT and SNEGSKA (reference sequence). This CDR3 spans 14 amino acids. CDR3 sequence reads: CSARARGGLSPEYF. CDR3 coding DNA: TGCAGTGCTCGGGCAAGAGGAGGGCTAAGCCCTGAGTACTTC.

In this sample, this clonotype turned up a few times. This rearrangement joins TRBV19 to TRBJ2-7, with D perhaps TRBD2 (6 bases). Germline lookup yields CDR1 LNHDA and CDR2 SQIVND (reference sequence). There are 14 residues in the CDR3. Between the trimmed V and J ends, which lost 5 bases and 7 bases, there was a span of 18 bases. This CDR3 is CASSSGRGNGEQYF. CDR3 sequence (DNA): TGTGCCAGTAGTTCCGGACGGGGGAACGGGGAGCAGTACTTC.

The chain links TRBV6-5 to TRBJ2-5; weak D call: TRBD1 (5 bases). V dropped 0 bases and J dropped 2 bases, with 7 bases sitting between them. This CDR3 region has 14 residues. CDR1 is MNHEY, CDR2 SVGAGI, per germline. CDR3 residues: CASSYSGPQETQYF. The CDR3 coding sequence is TGTGCCAGCAGTTACTCGGGGCCTCAAGAGACCCAGTACTTC.

This clonotype was observed many times. This chain uses TRBV10-3 with TRBJ2-7, with D uncertain. Trimming pared 6 bases from V and 2 bases from J, leaving 11 bases between. Germline V gene data show CDR1 as ENHRY and CDR2 as SYGVKD. The CDR3 has 13 amino acids. The CDR3 DNA sequence: TGTGCCATCAGCCTCGACGGACCCTACGAGCAGTACTTC. Translating gives CAISLDGPYEQYF.

This chain links TRBV29-1 with TRBJ1-1; D remains ambiguous. Germline values: CDR1 SQVTM, CDR2 ANQGSEA. CDR3 length equals 10 residues. Trimming removed 5 bases at V and 7 bases at J, with 8 bases between. The CDR3 here is CSVPQFEAFF. The CDR3 DNA is TGCAGCGTTCCCCAGTTTGAAGCTTTCTTT.

As to this clonotype: A read error is likely, as this CDR3 ends without the conserved phenylalanine or tryptophan. The chain joins TRBV20-1 to TRBJ1-5; the D is unclear. The CDR3 spans 13 residues. Trimming cost V 0 bases and J 6 bases, with 9 bases left between them. CDR1 is DFQATT, CDR2 SNEGSKA, per germline (reference sequence). CDR3 coding DNA: TGCAGTGCTAGAGATAGGCAGTCTCAGCCCCAGCATTGT. It codes for CSARDRQSQPQHC.

The gene calls are TRBV6-6 and TRBJ1-1; no reliable D call. Trimming left V 6 bases short and J 3 bases short, with 8 bases between. Germline V gene lookup returns CDR1 MNHNY and CDR2 SVGAGI (reference sequence). This CDR3 comprises 12 residues. The CDR3 protein is CASRWSDTEAFF. The CDR3 DNA reads TGTGCCAGCAGATGGTCGGACACTGAAGCTTTCTTT.

This clonotype appeared many times. The CDR3: CASRRTGQNTGELFF. The CDR3 region has the DNA TGTGCCAGCAGAAGGACAGGCCAGAACACCGGGGAGCTGTTTTTT. The V call is TRBV27, the J call TRBJ2-2, with 7 bases fitting TRBD1. Trimming at V came to 6 bases and at J to 1 base, leaving 5 bases not matched to a gene. The CDR3 length is 15 residues. The germline V gene encodes CDR1 MNHEY and CDR2 SMNVEV (reference sequence).